The rows below give T cell receptor beta chains drawn from one sample of a study of cytomegalovirus exposure and HLA in healthy donors. Profiling relied on immunoSEQ multiplex PCR, and the TCRdb table lists in-frame clones only, not all of them. Here the sample spans under 200,000 clones, 80% to 90% being singletons. The material sequenced was PBMCs. The receptor source for this set is a man younger than 35 in good health and CMV-seropositive. The CDR3 runs from the conserved cysteine through the conserved F or W. The D gene is left open where the match is weak. Not every row has a clone size; where given, it reads once, few, many or a size class.

v_call	j_call	d_call	clone_size	cdr3_aa	cdr3_nt
TRBV5-4	TRBJ2-7	TRBD1	NA	CASSLGQGRHEQYF	TGTGCCAGCAGCTTGGGACAGGGTCGACACGAGCAGTACTTC
TRBV19	TRBJ2-3	TRBD1	NA	CASSPGSGTGPDTQYF	TGTGCCAGTAGTCCAGGCTCCGGGACAGGGCCAGATACGCAGTATTTT
TRBV19	TRBJ1-1	TRBD1	NA	CASSQKGARAFF	TGTGCCAGTAGTCAAAAGGGGGCGAGAGCTTTCTTT
TRBV19	TRBJ2-3	TRBD2	NA	CASSSGGTDTQYF	TGTGCCAGTAGTAGCGGGGGGACAGATACGCAGTATTTT
TRBV5-6	TRBJ2-3	TRBD2	NA	CASSFIGRGDIPIF	TGTGCCAGCAGCTTTATCGGGCGGGGGGACATCCCTATCTTT
TRBV7-2	TRBJ1-3	NA	NA	CASSYVGQSSGNTIYF	TGTGCCAGCAGCTACGTAGGACAGAGCTCTGGAAACACCATATATTTT
TRBV18	TRBJ2-1	TRBD1	NA	CASSRPGGYSYNEQFF	TGTGCCAGCTCACGACCAGGGGGCTATTCCTACAATGAGCAGTTCTTC
TRBV5-1	TRBJ1-1	NA	NA	CASSKDSPNTEAFF	TGCGCCAGCAGCAAAGACAGCCCGAACACTGAAGCTTTCTTT
TRBV5-4	TRBJ1-2	TRBD1	once	CASSLGAGTENYGYTF	TGTGCCAGCAGCTTGGGGGCCGGGACAGAGAACTATGGCTACACCTTC
TRBV6-6	TRBJ2-3	TRBD2	NA	CASTGGADTQYF	TGTGCCAGCACCGGGGGGGCGGATACGCAGTATTTT